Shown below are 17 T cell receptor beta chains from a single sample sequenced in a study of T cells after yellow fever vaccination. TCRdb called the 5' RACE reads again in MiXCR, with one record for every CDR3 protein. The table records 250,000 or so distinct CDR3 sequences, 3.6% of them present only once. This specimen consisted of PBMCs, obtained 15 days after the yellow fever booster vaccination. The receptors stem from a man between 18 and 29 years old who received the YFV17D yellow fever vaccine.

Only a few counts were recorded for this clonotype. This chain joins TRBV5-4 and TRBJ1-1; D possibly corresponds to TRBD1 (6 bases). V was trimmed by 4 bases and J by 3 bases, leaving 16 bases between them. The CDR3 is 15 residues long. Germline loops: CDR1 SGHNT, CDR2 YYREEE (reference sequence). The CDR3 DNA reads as TGTGCCAGCAGCGATTGGACAGCTAAGCACACTGAAGCTTTCTTT. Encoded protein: CASSDWTAKHTEAFF. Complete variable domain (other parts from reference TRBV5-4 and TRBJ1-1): ETGVTQSPTHLIKTRGQQVTLRCSSQSGHNTVSWYQQALGQGPQFIFQYYREEENGRGNFPPRFSGLQFPNYSSELNVNALELDDSALYLCASSDWTAKHTEAFFGQGTRLTVV.

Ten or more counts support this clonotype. The CDR3 DNA sequence: TGTGCCAGCGGGGCCGGGACACCCTACGAGCAGTACTTC. Encoded protein: CASGAGTPYEQYF. The V gene is TRBV28, the J gene TRBJ2-7; tentatively, D is TRBD1 (6 bases). The length of the CDR3 is 13 residues. Looked up from germline, CDR1 is MDHEN and CDR2 is SYDVKM. V gave up 8 bases and J gave up 2 bases, with 13 bases separating them.

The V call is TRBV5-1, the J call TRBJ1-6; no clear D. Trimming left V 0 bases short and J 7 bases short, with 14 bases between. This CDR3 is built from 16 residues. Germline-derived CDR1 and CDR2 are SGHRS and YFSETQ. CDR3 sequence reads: CASSLAPSAENSPLHF. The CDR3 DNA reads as TGCGCCAGCAGCTTGGCGCCTTCGGCCGAGAATTCACCCCTCCACTTT.

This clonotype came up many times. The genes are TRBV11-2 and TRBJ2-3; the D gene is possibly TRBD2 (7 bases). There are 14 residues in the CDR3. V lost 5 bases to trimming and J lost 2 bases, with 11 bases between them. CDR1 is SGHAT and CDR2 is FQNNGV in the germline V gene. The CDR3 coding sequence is TGTGCCAGCAGCCTCGGGGGGCTCACAGATACGCAGTATTTT. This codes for CASSLGGLTDTQYF.

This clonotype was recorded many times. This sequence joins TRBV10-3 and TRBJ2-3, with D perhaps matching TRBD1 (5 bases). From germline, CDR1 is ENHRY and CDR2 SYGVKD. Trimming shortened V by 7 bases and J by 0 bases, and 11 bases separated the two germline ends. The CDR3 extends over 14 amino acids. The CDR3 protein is CAITGQTSTDTQYF. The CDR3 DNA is TGTGCCATCACAGGGCAGACTAGCACAGATACGCAGTATTTT.

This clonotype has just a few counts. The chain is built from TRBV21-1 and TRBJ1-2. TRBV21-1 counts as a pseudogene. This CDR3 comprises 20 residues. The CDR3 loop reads CASSKVQTSVWVRCNYGYTF. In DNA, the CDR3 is TGTGCCAGCAGCAAAGTCCAGACATCCGTTTGGGTCCGGTGTAACTATGGCTACACCTTC.

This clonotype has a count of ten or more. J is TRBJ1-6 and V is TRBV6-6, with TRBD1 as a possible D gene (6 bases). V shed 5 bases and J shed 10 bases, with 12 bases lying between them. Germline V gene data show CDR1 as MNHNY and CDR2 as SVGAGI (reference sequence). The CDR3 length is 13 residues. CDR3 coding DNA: TGTGCCAGCAGTACGACAGGTATCTCACCCCTCCACTTT. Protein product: CASSTTGISPLHF.

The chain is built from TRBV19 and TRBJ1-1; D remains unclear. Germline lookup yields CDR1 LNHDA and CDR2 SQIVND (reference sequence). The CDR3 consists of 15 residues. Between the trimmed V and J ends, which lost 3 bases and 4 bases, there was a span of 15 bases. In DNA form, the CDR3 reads TGTGCCAGTAGTATTGGGGTCGGGCTGGGCACTGAAGCTTTCTTT. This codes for CASSIGVGLGTEAFF.

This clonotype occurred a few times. The DNA of the CDR3 is TGTGCCAGCAGTCGGACAGGGGGAGGTGGAAACACCATATATTTT. Translation gives CASSRTGGGGNTIYF. The rearrangement uses TRBV6-5 and TRBJ1-3; 10 bases are a match to TRBD1. This CDR3 comprises 15 residues. In germline, CDR1 is MNHEY, CDR2 SVGAGI. The V and J ends lost 5 bases and 3 bases, in that order; junction bases with no gene match: 4.

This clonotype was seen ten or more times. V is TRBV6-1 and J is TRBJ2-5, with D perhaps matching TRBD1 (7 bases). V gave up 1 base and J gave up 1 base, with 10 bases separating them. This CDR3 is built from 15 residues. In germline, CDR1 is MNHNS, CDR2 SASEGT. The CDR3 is CASSEVQGGQETQYF. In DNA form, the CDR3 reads TGTGCCAGCAGTGAAGTCCAGGGGGGCCAAGAGACCCAGTACTTC.

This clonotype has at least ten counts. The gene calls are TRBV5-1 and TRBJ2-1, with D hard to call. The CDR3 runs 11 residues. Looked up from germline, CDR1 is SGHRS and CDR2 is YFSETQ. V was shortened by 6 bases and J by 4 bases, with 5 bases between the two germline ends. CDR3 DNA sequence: TGCGCCAGCACGGAGTACAATGAGCAGTTCTTC. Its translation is CASTEYNEQFF.

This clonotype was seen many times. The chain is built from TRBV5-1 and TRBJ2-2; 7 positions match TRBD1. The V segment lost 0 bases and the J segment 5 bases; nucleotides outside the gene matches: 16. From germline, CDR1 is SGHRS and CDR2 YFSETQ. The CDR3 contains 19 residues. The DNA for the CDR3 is TGCGCCAGCAGCTTGGATGGCCCACAGGGGCACCCGGGGACCGGGGAGCTGTTTTTT. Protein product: CASSLDGPQGHPGTGELFF.

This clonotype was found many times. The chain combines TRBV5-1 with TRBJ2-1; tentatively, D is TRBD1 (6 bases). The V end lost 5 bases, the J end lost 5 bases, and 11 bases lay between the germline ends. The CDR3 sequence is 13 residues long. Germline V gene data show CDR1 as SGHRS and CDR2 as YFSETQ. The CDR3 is CASSSDRNNEQFF. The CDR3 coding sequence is TGCGCCAGCAGTTCCGACAGGAACAATGAGCAGTTCTTC.

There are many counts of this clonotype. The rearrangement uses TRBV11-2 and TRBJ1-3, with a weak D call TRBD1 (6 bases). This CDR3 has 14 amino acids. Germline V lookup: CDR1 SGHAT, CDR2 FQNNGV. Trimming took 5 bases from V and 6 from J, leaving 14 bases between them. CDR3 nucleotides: TGTGCCAGCAGCGCTCACAGGGCCGAAAACACCATATATTTT. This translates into CASSAHRAENTIYF.

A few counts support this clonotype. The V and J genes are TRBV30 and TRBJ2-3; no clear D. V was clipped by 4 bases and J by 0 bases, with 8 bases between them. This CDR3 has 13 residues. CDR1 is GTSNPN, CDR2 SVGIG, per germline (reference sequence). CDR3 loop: CAWNRMSTDTQYF. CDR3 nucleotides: TGTGCCTGGAACCGGATGAGCACAGATACGCAGTATTTT. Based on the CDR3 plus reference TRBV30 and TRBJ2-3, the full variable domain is SQTIHQWPATLVQPVGSPLSLECTVEGTSNPNLYWYRQAAGRGLQLLFYSVGIGQISSEVPQNLSASRPQDRQFILSSKKLLLSDSGFYLCAWNRMSTDTQYFGPGTRLTVL.

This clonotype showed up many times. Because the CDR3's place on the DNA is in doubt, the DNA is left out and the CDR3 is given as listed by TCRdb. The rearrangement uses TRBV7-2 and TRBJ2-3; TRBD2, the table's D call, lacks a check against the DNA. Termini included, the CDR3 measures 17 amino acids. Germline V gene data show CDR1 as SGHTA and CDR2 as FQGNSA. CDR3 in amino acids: CASSFGPGLASAGTQYF.

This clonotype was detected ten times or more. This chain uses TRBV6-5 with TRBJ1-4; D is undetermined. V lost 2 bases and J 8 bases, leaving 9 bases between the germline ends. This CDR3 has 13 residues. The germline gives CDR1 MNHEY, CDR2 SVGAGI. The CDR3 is CASSYAPEEKLFF. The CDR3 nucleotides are TGTGCCAGCAGTTACGCGCCCGAGGAAAAACTGTTTTTT.